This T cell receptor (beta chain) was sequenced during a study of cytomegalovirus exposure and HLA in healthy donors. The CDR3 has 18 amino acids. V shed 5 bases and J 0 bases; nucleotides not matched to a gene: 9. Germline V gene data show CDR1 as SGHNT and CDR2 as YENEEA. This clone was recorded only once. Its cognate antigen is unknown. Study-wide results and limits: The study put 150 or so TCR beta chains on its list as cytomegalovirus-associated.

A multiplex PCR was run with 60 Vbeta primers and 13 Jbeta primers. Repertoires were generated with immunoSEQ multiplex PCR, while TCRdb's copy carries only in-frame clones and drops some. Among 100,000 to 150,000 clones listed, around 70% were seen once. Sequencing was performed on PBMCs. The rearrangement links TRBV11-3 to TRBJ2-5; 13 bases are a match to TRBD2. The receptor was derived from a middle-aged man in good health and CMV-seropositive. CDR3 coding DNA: TGTGCCAGCAGCCGGGGGAGGACTAGCGGGGGAAACCAAGAGACCCAGTACTTC. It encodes CASSRGRTSGGNQETQYF. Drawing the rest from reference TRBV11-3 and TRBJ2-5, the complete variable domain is EAGVVQSPRYKIIEKKQPVAFWCNPISGHNTLYWYLQNLGQGPELLIRYENEEAVDDSQLPKDRFSAERLKGVDSTLKIQPAELGDSAVYLCASSRGRTSGGNQETQYFGPGTRLLVL.